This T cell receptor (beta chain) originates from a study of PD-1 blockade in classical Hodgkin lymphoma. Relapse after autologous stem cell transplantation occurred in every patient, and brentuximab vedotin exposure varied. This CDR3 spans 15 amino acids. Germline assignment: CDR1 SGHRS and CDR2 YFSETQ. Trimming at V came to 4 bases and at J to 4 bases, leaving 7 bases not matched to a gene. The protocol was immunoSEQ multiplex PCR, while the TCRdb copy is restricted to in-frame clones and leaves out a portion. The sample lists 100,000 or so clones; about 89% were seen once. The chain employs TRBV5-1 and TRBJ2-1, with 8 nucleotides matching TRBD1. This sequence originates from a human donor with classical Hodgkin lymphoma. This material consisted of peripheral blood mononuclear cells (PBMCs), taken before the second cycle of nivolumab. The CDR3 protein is CASSPDRDPYNEQFF. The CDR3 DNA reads TGCGCCAGCAGCCCGGACAGGGACCCTTACAATGAGCAGTTCTTC.